The 19 T cell receptor beta chains below were found in one sample sequenced in a study of blood T cell repertoires in COVID-19. Clones were sequenced by immunoSEQ multiplex PCR, and TCRdb holds only the in-frame ones, with some missing. The table has 62,000 or so clones, more than 75% seen once. The sample consisted of peripheral blood. The receptor source for this set is a human donor in a cohort sampled during active COVID-19.

J is TRBJ2-1 and V is TRBV7-2, with a weak D call TRBD2 (6 bases). V was clipped by 1 base and J by 7 bases, with 17 bases between them. CDR1 is SGHTA and CDR2 is FQGNSA in the germline V gene. The CDR3 spans 16 residues. The CDR3 protein is CASSLDLAVESNEQFF. The CDR3, as DNA: TGTGCCAGCAGCTTAGATTTAGCGGTGGAGTCTAATGAGCAGTTCTTC.

The chain combines TRBV7-9 with TRBJ2-3; D is uncertain. The germline V gene encodes CDR1 SEHNR and CDR2 FQNEAQ (reference sequence). Trimming shortened V by 4 bases and J by 5 bases, and 7 bases separated the two germline ends. CDR3 size: 12 residues. The CDR3 coding sequence is TGTGCCAGCAGCTCCTACGGAGATACGCAGTATTTT. Residues: CASSSYGDTQYF.

This chain connects TRBV7-2 to TRBJ2-6; D unresolved. This CDR3 contains 16 residues. CDR1 is SGHTA and CDR2 is FQGNSA in the germline V gene. V lost 0 bases and J lost 2, with 8 bases in between. The DNA of the CDR3 is TGTGCCAGCAGCTTAGCCGTTTCGGCTGGGGCCAACGTCCTGACTTTC. Translating it yields CASSLAVSAGANVLTF.

The chain employs TRBV6-5 and TRBJ2-3, with 10 bases lining up with TRBD2. This CDR3 has 15 residues. The V gene's germline CDR1 is MNHEY and CDR2 SVGAGI. Trimming removed 7 bases from V and 3 bases from J; junction bases left unmatched: 7. The CDR3 loop is CASTQAGGNTDTQYF. Here the CDR3 DNA reads TGTGCCAGCACCCAAGCGGGGGGGAATACAGATACGCAGTATTTT.

The V and J genes are TRBV6-2 or TRBV6-3 and TRBJ2-3, with a possible D match to TRBD2 (5 bases). Trimming removed 3 bases at V and 4 bases at J, with 14 bases between. CDR3 size: 15 residues. The germline V gene encodes CDR1 MNHEY and CDR2 SVGEGT. The chain's CDR3 is CASSYDSARPDTQYF. DNA of the CDR3: TGTGCCAGCAGTTATGATAGCGCGAGGCCAGATACGCAGTATTTT.

The genes are TRBV5-1 and TRBJ1-3; 7 nucleotides agree with TRBD1. V lost 0 bases to trimming and J lost 0 bases; unmatched junction nucleotides: 9. The CDR3 contains 18 residues. Germline CDR1 SGHRS, CDR2 YFSETQ. For the CDR3, the DNA is TGCGCCAGCAGCTTGGGAGACAGGGCACCGATCTCTGGAAACACCATATATTTT. This sequence encodes CASSLGDRAPISGNTIYF. The full variable domain, completed using reference TRBV5-1 and TRBJ1-3, is KAGVTQTPRYLIKTRGQQVTLSCSPISGHRSVSWYQQTPGQGLQFLFEYFSETQRNKGNFPGRFSGRQFSNSRSEMNVSTLELGDSALYLCASSLGDRAPISGNTIYFGEGSWLTVV.

The chain carries TRBV28 and TRBJ1-2, with D perhaps TRBD1 (5 bases). Trimming stripped 4 bases from V and 0 bases from J, with 9 bases between. The CDR3 spans 14 residues. CDR1 is MDHEN and CDR2 is SYDVKM in the germline V gene. CDR3: CASSSGPSNYGYTF. CDR3 bases: TGTGCCAGCAGTTCAGGGCCCTCTAACTATGGCTACACCTTC.

The V and J genes are TRBV5-8 and TRBJ1-2; 10 positions agree with TRBD1. Germline CDR1 SGHTS, CDR2 YDEGEE. Losses at the gene ends were 3 bases for V and 3 bases for J; bases not matched to a gene: 5. The CDR3 extends over 15 amino acids. The CDR3 spells CASSYGQGGYYGYTF. The CDR3 DNA reads as TGTGCCAGCAGCTACGGACAGGGGGGTTACTATGGCTACACCTTC.

The chain has TRBV30 and TRBJ1-5, with D possibly TRBD1 on 5 matching bases. Deletions cut 2 bases from V and 2 bases from J, with 7 bases between. This CDR3 has 13 residues. From germline, CDR1 is GTSNPN and CDR2 SVGIG (reference sequence). The CDR3 loop is CAWSTTGNQPQHF. The DNA for the CDR3 is TGTGCCTGGAGTACGACAGGCAATCAGCCCCAGCATTTT.

The V and J genes are TRBV12-3 or TRBV12-4 and TRBJ2-1; D uncertain. The CDR3 is 12 amino acids. The ends were cut back, 6 bases at V and 5 bases at J, with 8 bases in the middle. CDR3 coding DNA: TGTGCCAGCAGAAGACTGGACAATGAGCAGTTCTTC. The encoded protein is CASRRLDNEQFF.

The V and J genes are TRBV5-1 and TRBJ2-6, with D possibly being TRBD2 (5 bases). V lost 0 bases and J 1 base, leaving 8 bases between the germline ends. The CDR3 has 16 amino acids. CDR1 is SGHRS and CDR2 is YFSETQ in the germline V gene. The CDR3 reads CASSLARGSGANVLTF. The CDR3 coding sequence is TGCGCCAGCAGCTTGGCCCGGGGTTCTGGGGCCAACGTCCTGACTTTC.

This clone came up a few times. The V and J genes are TRBV7-2 and TRBJ1-2; D gene uncertain. The CDR3 is 14 residues long. Germline V gene sequence: CDR1 SGHTA, CDR2 FQGNSA. V gave up 8 bases and J gave up 6 bases, with 19 bases separating them. DNA for the CDR3: TGTGCCAGCGAGCTTACCCCCGGGTGGAATGGCTACACCTTC. Translated: CASELTPGWNGYTF. The complete variable domain, with remaining parts taken from reference TRBV7-2 and TRBJ1-2, reads GAGVSQSPSNKVTEKGKDVELRCDPISGHTALYWYRQSLGQGLEFLIYFQGNSAPDKSGLPSDRFSAERTGGSVSTLTIQRTQQEDSAVYLCASELTPGWNGYTFGSGTRLTVV.

The V and J genes are TRBV7-3 and TRBJ2-5, with 7 bases identical to TRBD2. The CDR3 is 15 residues long. The V gene end was trimmed by 5 bases and the J gene end by 3 bases; junction bases not matched to a gene: 9. Germline CDR1 reads SGHTA; CDR2 reads FQGTGA. The chain's CDR3 is CASSPPRDYKETQYF. The CDR3 coding sequence is TGTGCCAGCAGCCCCCCCCGGGACTACAAAGAGACCCAGTACTTC.

The chain uses TRBV5-4 and TRBJ2-1, with 7 bases lining up with TRBD1. Trimming at V came to 4 bases and at J to 7 bases, leaving 2 bases not matched to a gene. Germline V gives CDR1 SGHNT, CDR2 YYREEE (reference sequence). This CDR3 contains 12 residues. CDR3 coding DNA: TGTGCCAGCAGCGTACAGGGGAATGAGCAGTTCTTC. This codes for CASSVQGNEQFF.

The chain combines TRBV27 with TRBJ2-2; possible D gene TRBD2, 6 bases. The ends were cut back, 3 bases at V and 0 bases at J, with 8 bases in the middle. The germline V gene has CDR1 MNHEY and CDR2 SMNVEV (reference sequence). The CDR3 spans 15 residues. The CDR3 DNA reads TGTGCCAGCAGTTTCTCGGGGGCGAACACCGGGGAGCTGTTTTTT. Translating it yields CASSFSGANTGELFF.

The V and J genes are TRBV7-9 and TRBJ1-3, with 7 nucleotides matching TRBD1. Germline V lookup: CDR1 SEHNR, CDR2 FQNEAQ (reference sequence). Trimming removed 5 bases from V and 2 bases from J; junction bases left unmatched: 6. This CDR3 region has 15 residues. DNA for the CDR3: TGTGCCAGCAGCATCACCGGGACAGCTGGAAACACCATATATTTT. This translates into CASSITGTAGNTIYF. Variable domain in full (rest from reference TRBV7-9 and TRBJ1-3): DTGVSQNPRHKITKRGQNVTFRCDPISEHNRLYWYRQTLGQGPEFLTYFQNEAQLEKSRLLSDRFSAERPKGSFSTLEIQRTEQGDSAMYLCASSITGTAGNTIYFGEGSWLTVV.

V is TRBV5-5 and J is TRBJ2-2; D not resolved. CDR3 length: 11 amino acids. Germline V gene sequence: CDR1 SGHKS, CDR2 YYEKEE (reference sequence). V dropped 7 bases and J dropped 5 bases, with 6 bases sitting between them. The CDR3 region is CASGLTGELFF. The CDR3 DNA sequence: TGTGCCAGCGGTCTAACCGGGGAGCTGTTTTTT. Full variable domain (rest looked up from reference TRBV5-5 and TRBJ2-2): DAGVTQSPTHLIKTRGQQVTLRCSPISGHKSVSWYQQVLGQGPQFIFQYYEKEERGRGNFPDRFSARQFPNYSSELNVNALLLGDSALYLCASGLTGELFFGEGSRLTVL.

This clone has more than one count but fewer than ten. The chain joins TRBV18 to TRBJ1-4; 10 bases agree with TRBD1. Germline CDR1 KGHSH, CDR2 LQKENI. Germline trimming cut 1 base from V and 8 bases from J; bases unmatched to any gene: 4. The CDR3 is 15 amino acids. This chain's CDR3 is CASSPQTGGKEKLFF. The CDR3, as DNA: TGTGCCAGCTCACCACAGACAGGGGGCAAGGAAAAACTGTTTTTT.

V gene TRBV28 combines with J gene TRBJ1-4; D is unclear. V was cut by 4 bases and J by 11 bases, with 14 bases left in between. Germline lookup yields CDR1 MDHEN and CDR2 SYDVKM. The CDR3 has 13 residues. The CDR3 coding sequence is TGTGCCAGCAGTTCCGCCTCCCGGTGGAAACTGTTTTTT. Encoded protein: CASSSASRWKLFF.